The T cell receptor beta chain under discussion was sequenced for a study of blood T cell repertoires in COVID-19 (dated by TCRdb to about 2020). Background on the whole study: Samples covering the acute and convalescent phases of COVID-19 were provided by collaborators in the United States, Italy and Spain. Nearly every sample came with metadata listing a de-identified subject ID, COVID-19 status, age in years and sex. The samples were drawn from two sources: the first 160 participants of the ongoing ImmuneRACE study, and 1,000 to 1,500 subjects contributed by 6 global collaborators. The repertoires were made available in a free public database intended to serve as a resource for research on the immune response to SARS-CoV-2. Where available, HLA class I and class II types were obtained from metadata supplied by the sample provider rather than from assay-based typing. The dataset comprised deeply sampled blood TCRbeta repertoires from subjects exposed to, actively infected with, or recovered from COVID-19. The material from the prospective study consisted of cDNA or gDNA derived from T cells, B-cell-depleted T cells, or PBMCs.

TCRbeta CDR3 regions were amplified from genomic DNA using the immunoSEQ Assay, a bias-controlled multiplex PCR. In the authors' own workflow: Nucleated cell counts per sample were estimated from amplification of reference gene primers within the assay. To quantify the absolute abundance of each unique TCRbeta CDR3 rearrangement, sequence reads were collapsed and filtered. Productive Simpson clonality was computed per sample as the square root of Simpson's diversity index over productive rearrangements. TCRdb carries this immuneACCESS record with in-frame sequences only. Its versions omit some clonotypes, under half of them owing to an unresolved V gene in the studies checked, with the rest unexplained. V and J calls and clone size are as listed in that table; D and trimming were resolved from the DNA. Here the sample has some 180,000 clones; roughly 88% occur a single time. About 7% of the sample is in the top ten clones.

Taken from cysteine to phenylalanine, the CDR3 has 13 residues. Of all the DNA, just the CDR3 is kept, 39 bases in frame from base 1. Trimming costs V 1 base and J 1 base, and their ends lie 5 bases apart. The germline V gene provides CDR1 SGDLS and CDR2 YYNGEE. One collaborating source in Seattle enrolled patients during active infection and followed them longitudinally through the course of disease. Each collaborating institution followed its own protocols to collect whole blood in K2EDTA tubes. For TCRbeta analysis, collaborators shipped samples as frozen whole blood, isolated PBMCs, or DNA extracted from either of those sample types. What the work shows at the level of the full study, not this receptor alone: Clinical and demographic metadata were provided uncurated, with the amount varying by source and participant.

Concerning this clone itself: Its binding antigen is unknown. The sample holds no much larger clone one base away, and base qualities are not on file.

The chain couples TRBV9 to TRBJ1-1; the D gene is perhaps TRBD1, from 5 matching bases. Material for sequencing was peripheral blood. The TCR was taken from a woman aged 40-49 years with COVID-19, enrolled during active disease. The sequence in DNA is TGTGCCAGCAGCGTAAGGGGGAACACTGAAGCTTTCTTT. This sequence encodes CASSVRGNTEAFF. With all but the CDR3 taken from the reference TRBV9 and TRBJ1-1 genes, the full variable domain is: DSGVTQTPKHLITATGQRVTLRCSPRSGDLSVYWYQQSLDQGLQFLIQYYNGEERAKGNILERFSAQQFPDLHSELNLSSLELGDSALYFCASSVRGNTEAFFGQGTRLTVV.